This is a list of T cell receptor beta chains from one sample in a study of PD-1 blockade in mismatch repair-deficient tumors. The method was immunoSEQ multiplex PCR; TCRdb's version includes in-frame clones alone and lacks a portion of them. The table shows approximately 110,000 clones, with more than 60% occurring only once. The material was peripheral blood, obtained about 13 months after starting pembrolizumab. These receptors originate from an adult with mismatch repair-deficient cancer. Each CDR3 is given with its conserved first and last residue. Each record gives: clone size, D gene, V gene, J gene, CDR3 DNA, CDR3 protein. A D gene is named only where the DNA matches it firmly. Rows may omit the clone size; those that give it use once, few, many or a size class.

abundance: once; d_gene: TRBD2; v_gene: TRBV14; j_gene: TRBJ2-5; CDR3nt: TGTGCCAGCAGCCAAGCGACTAGCGGGAGAGAAGAGACCCAGTACTTC; CDR3aa: CASSQATSGREETQYF
abundance: .; d_gene: .; v_gene: TRBV25-1; j_gene: TRBJ1-2; CDR3nt: TGTGCCAGCAGTGAAGGGGTGGGGGGCTACACCTTC; CDR3aa: CASSEGVGGYTF
abundance: .; d_gene: TRBD1; v_gene: TRBV12-5; j_gene: TRBJ2-2; CDR3nt: TGTGCTAGTGGTCCCCGCTGGGGGACAGAAAACACCGGGGAGCTGTTTTTT; CDR3aa: CASGPRWGTENTGELFF
abundance: .; d_gene: TRBD2; v_gene: TRBV7-2; j_gene: TRBJ2-2; CDR3nt: TGTGCCAGCATTCTAGCGGGAGTCACCGGGGAGCTGTTTTTT; CDR3aa: CASILAGVTGELFF
abundance: .; d_gene: TRBD1; v_gene: TRBV9; j_gene: TRBJ1-2; CDR3nt: TGTGCCAGCAGCGTGGGGATAGGGACAGGGGGTGGCTACACCTTC; CDR3aa: CASSVGIGTGGGYTF
abundance: .; d_gene: .; v_gene: TRBV7-6; j_gene: TRBJ1-1; CDR3nt: TGTGCCAGCAGCCTGCTCCCATGGAACACTGAAGCTTTCTTT; CDR3aa: CASSLLPWNTEAFF
abundance: few; d_gene: .; v_gene: TRBV11-3; j_gene: TRBJ2-7; CDR3nt: TGTGCCAGCAGCCTGACTGATCAGTATGCGTACTTC; CDR3aa: CASSLTDQYAYF
abundance: .; d_gene: .; v_gene: TRBV11-2; j_gene: TRBJ2-2; CDR3nt: TGTGCCAGCAGCTCTAACACCGGGGAGCTGTTTTTT; CDR3aa: CASSSNTGELFF
abundance: .; d_gene: TRBD1; v_gene: TRBV5-6; j_gene: TRBJ2-1; CDR3nt: TGTGCCAGCAGCTTGTATAGGGACAGGTACAATGAGCAGTTCTTC; CDR3aa: CASSLYRDRYNEQFF
abundance: .; d_gene: .; v_gene: TRBV12-5; j_gene: TRBJ1-3; CDR3nt: TGTGCTAGTGGTTCAGCCCCTCCAGGTTACCCTGGAAACACCATATATTTT; CDR3aa: CASGSAPPGYPGNTIYF
abundance: .; d_gene: TRBD2; v_gene: TRBV7-3; j_gene: TRBJ2-7; CDR3nt: TGTGCCAGCAGCCTACTAGCGGGATTGGGCTACGAGCAGTACTTC; CDR3aa: CASSLLAGLGYEQYF
abundance: .; d_gene: .; v_gene: TRBV6-6; j_gene: TRBJ2-2; CDR3nt: TGTGCCAGCAGTTATAGCCCGCGATACACCGGGGAGCTGTTTTTT; CDR3aa: CASSYSPRYTGELFF
abundance: .; d_gene: .; v_gene: TRBV5-1; j_gene: TRBJ1-1; CDR3nt: TGCGCCAGCAGCTCCCAGGGAAGCACTGAAGCTTTCTTT; CDR3aa: CASSSQGSTEAFF
abundance: .; d_gene: TRBD2; v_gene: TRBV5-1; j_gene: TRBJ2-7; CDR3nt: TGCGCCAGCACCCGAGGGCAGGGAGGGTCTGGCTACGAGCAGTACTTC; CDR3aa: CASTRGQGGSGYEQYF
abundance: few; d_gene: .; v_gene: TRBV9; j_gene: TRBJ2-6; CDR3nt: TGTGCCAGCAGCGTAGAGGGGTTCTCTGGGGCCAACGTCCTGACTTTC; CDR3aa: CASSVEGFSGANVLTF
abundance: .; d_gene: .; v_gene: TRBV6-1; j_gene: TRBJ2-1; CDR3nt: TGTGCCAGCAGTGAACACCTCAGCACCTACAATGAGCAGTTCTTC; CDR3aa: CASSEHLSTYNEQFF
abundance: .; d_gene: .; v_gene: TRBV6-4; j_gene: TRBJ2-7; CDR3nt: TGTGCCAGCAGTGAAAGGGCAGACAAGCAGAGAGAGCAGTACTTC; CDR3aa: CASSERADKQREQYF
abundance: few; d_gene: .; v_gene: TRBV28; j_gene: TRBJ2-7; CDR3nt: TGTGCCAGCAGTTACTCCTACGAGCAGTACTTC; CDR3aa: CASSYSYEQYF
abundance: .; d_gene: TRBD1; v_gene: TRBV10-3; j_gene: TRBJ1-5; CDR3nt: TGTGCCATCAGTGAGGGACAGGGGGTTGGTCAGCCCCAGCATTTT; CDR3aa: CAISEGQGVGQPQHF